These 21 T cell receptor beta chains were all obtained from the same sample, sequenced in a study of OX40 agonist ivuxolimab in advanced cancers. TCRdb's table, derived via immunoSEQ multiplex PCR, lists solely in-frame clones and lacks some. This table holds about 82,000 clones, around four fifths found once. Sequencing used CD4+ or CD8+ T cells sorted from blood, obtained in a trial of the OX40 agonist ivuxolimab. Receptors were obtained from an adult with an advanced solid tumor such as melanoma, head and neck, liver or kidney cancer.

The rearrangement joins TRBV18 to TRBJ1-2; no firm D call. This CDR3 contains 15 residues. V lost 4 bases and J 3 bases, leaving 15 bases between the germline ends. Per germline, CDR1 KGHSH and CDR2 LQKENI. The CDR3 protein is CASSLDRVGDYGYTF. The CDR3, as DNA: TGTGCCAGCTCACTCGATCGGGTGGGCGACTATGGCTACACCTTC.

This clone was seen just once. The genes are TRBV6-1 and TRBJ1-5; 10 bases line up with TRBD1. The CDR3 has 15 residues. The ends lost 3 bases at V and 6 bases at J; junction bases unmatched: 5. Germline-derived CDR1 and CDR2 are MNHNS and SASEGT. The CDR3 DNA reads TGTGCCAGCAGTGAGACAGGGGGCCGGGCTCAGCCCCAGCATTTT. Its protein is CASSETGGRAQPQHF.

This clone showed up just a few times. CDR3 sequence (DNA): TGTGCCAGCAGCTTAAGGGAGGCGGGGGGTATGGATACGCAGTATTTT. Amino acid sequence: CASSLREAGGMDTQYF. The V gene is TRBV7-2, the J gene TRBJ2-3, with TRBD2 matching over 8 bases. Looked up from germline, CDR1 is SGHTA and CDR2 is FQGNSA. J gave up 6 bases and V 2 bases, and 10 bases lay outside the gene matches. This CDR3 has 16 residues.

The chain combines TRBV9 with TRBJ1-1; possibly TRBD1 for D (6 bases). V was pared by 0 bases and J by 3 bases, with 21 bases between. The germline V gene has CDR1 SGDLS and CDR2 YYNGEE. The CDR3 spans 18 residues. CDR3 in DNA: TGTGCCAGCAGCGTAGAGGCGGTGTTGAGGGGGGAGGACACTGAAGCTTTCTTT. The encoded protein is CASSVEAVLRGEDTEAFF.

Details on this clone: Because the CDR3's place on the DNA is in doubt, the DNA is left out and the CDR3 is given as listed by TCRdb. The CDR3 loop is CASSFGGGTPFLYF. The rearrangement uses TRBV11-1 and TRBJ2-7; the tabulated D call, TRBD2, remains unverified against the DNA. The germline V gene has CDR1 SGHAT and CDR2 FQDESV (reference sequence). The CDR3 totals 14 residues, both ends included.

The chain joins TRBV19 to TRBJ1-4; D gene ambiguous. The ends were cut back, 3 bases at V and 5 bases at J, with 13 bases in the middle. Germline CDR1 reads LNHDA; CDR2 reads SQIVND (reference sequence). This CDR3 spans 15 amino acids. CDR3 nucleotide sequence: TGTGCCAGTAGTATCCAGAGGGAGAGGAATGAAAAACTGTTTTTT. Translation gives CASSIQRERNEKLFF.

The chain recombines TRBV7-2 with TRBJ2-7, with 9 bases identical to TRBD1. The CDR3 is 15 amino acids. Germline-derived CDR1 and CDR2 are SGHTA and FQGNSA. Trimming at V came to 7 bases and at J to 5 bases, leaving 12 bases not matched to a gene. The CDR3 region has the DNA TGTGCCAGCACCACCCCCGGGACAGGGCGCCACGAGCAGTACTTC. This codes for CASTTPGTGRHEQYF. The variable domain in full, with the rest retrieved from reference TRBV7-2 and TRBJ2-7, is GAGVSQSPSNKVTEKGKDVELRCDPISGHTALYWYRQSLGQGLEFLIYFQGNSAPDKSGLPSDRFSAERTGGSVSTLTIQRTQQEDSAVYLCASTTPGTGRHEQYFGPGTRLTVT.

The CDR3 nucleotides are TGTGCCAGTAATTCCCCCGGAACCCGTGGGGAAAAACTGTTTTTT. Protein sequence: CASNSPGTRGEKLFF. V gene TRBV19 combines with J gene TRBJ1-4, with D hard to call. This CDR3 has 15 amino acids. Between the trimmed V and J ends, which lost 7 bases and 8 bases, there was a span of 20 bases. Germline assignment: CDR1 LNHDA and CDR2 SQIVND (reference sequence). Full variable domain (rest looked up from reference TRBV19 and TRBJ1-4): DGGITQSPKYLFRKEGQNVTLSCEQNLNHDAMYWYRQDPGQGLRLIYYSQIVNDFQKGDIAEGYSVSREKKESFPLTVTSAQKNPTAFYLCASNSPGTRGEKLFFGSGTQLSVL.

CDR3 DNA: TGTGCCAGTAGTATAGCGTACAGGGGTGATCAGCCCCAGCATTTT. Translating gives CASSIAYRGDQPQHF. The V gene is TRBV19, the J gene TRBJ1-5; 7 positions agree with TRBD1. The V segment lost 1 base and the J segment 5 bases; nucleotides outside the gene matches: 5. The CDR3 runs to 15 residues. CDR1 is LNHDA, CDR2 SQIVND, per germline (reference sequence).

The V call is TRBV7-2, the J call TRBJ2-2, with TRBD2 matching 8 bases. Germline-derived CDR1 and CDR2 are SGHTA and FQGNSA. The CDR3 length is 16 residues. J gave up 3 bases and V 4 bases, and 7 bases lay outside the gene matches. The CDR3 DNA follows: TGTGCCAGCAGCTCGGGGGGGCCGGGGTACACCGGGGAGCTGTTTTTT. Amino acid sequence: CASSSGGPGYTGELFF.

This clone was seen once. The V gene is TRBV10-3, the J gene TRBJ2-7; no reliable D call. The V and J ends lost 0 bases and 2 bases respectively, with 11 bases between them. Germline loops: CDR1 ENHRY, CDR2 SYGVKD. The CDR3 length is 15 residues. CDR3 sequence (DNA): TGTGCCATCAGTGAGTCGGCCCCTCCCCCCTACGAGCAGTACTTC. Translated, it gives CAISESAPPPYEQYF.

The V call is TRBV7-2, the J call TRBJ2-7; tentative D call: TRBD2 (5 bases). V gave up 2 bases and J gave up 4 bases, with 12 bases separating them. Germline V gives CDR1 SGHTA, CDR2 FQGNSA. This CDR3 comprises 14 residues. The CDR3 bases are TGTGCCAGCAGCTTAAAATCCGGCGGGTACGAGCAGTACTTC. Its translation: CASSLKSGGYEQYF.

This chain links TRBV5-1 with TRBJ2-6, with D tentatively TRBD2 (6 bases). The CDR3 has 16 amino acids. CDR1 and CDR2 (germline): SGHRS, YFSETQ. Trimming stripped 1 base from V and 2 bases from J, with 10 bases between. The CDR3 DNA reads TGCGCCAGCAGCTTGACCGGGACTCCTGGGGCCAACGTCCTGACTTTC. It is translated as CASSLTGTPGANVLTF.

The rearrangement links TRBV7-2 to TRBJ2-2; 11 bases agree with TRBD1. The CDR3 spans 15 residues. Germline lookup yields CDR1 SGHTA and CDR2 FQGNSA. With 3 bases clipped from V and 7 bases from J, the junction kept 4 bases outside the gene matches. The CDR3 sequence: CASSLGQGGNGELFF. The CDR3 DNA reads TGTGCCAGCAGCTTGGGACAGGGGGGAAACGGGGAGCTGTTTTTT.

J is TRBJ2-5 and V is TRBV5-1; the match to TRBD2 covers 8 bases. Germline V CDR1 and CDR2: SGHRS, YFSETQ. The CDR3 is made up of 15 amino acids. The trim removed 3 bases at V and 2 bases at J, leaving 6 bases unmatched. CDR3 in amino acids: CASSSGRGVQETQYF. Here the CDR3 DNA reads TGCGCCAGCAGCTCGGGGCGGGGGGTTCAAGAGACCCAGTACTTC.

The V gene is TRBV27, the J gene TRBJ2-3, with TRBD1 matching 7 bases. V was clipped by 5 bases and J by 8 bases; unmatched bases: 22. In germline, CDR1 is MNHEY, CDR2 SMNVEV (reference sequence). This CDR3 has 18 residues. The CDR3 DNA is TGTGCCAGCAGTCTCCAACCTCGGACAGGCCCCCGGCGAGGTACGCAGTATTTT. Its translation: CASSLQPRTGPRRGTQYF.

This rearrangement joins TRBV5-8 to TRBJ2-1; D unclear. In germline, CDR1 is SGHTS, CDR2 YDEGEE. This CDR3 region has 15 residues. V lost 4 bases and J 0 bases, leaving 11 bases between the germline ends. The CDR3 loop reads CASSAYVSSYNEQFF. The CDR3 DNA is TGTGCCAGCAGCGCCTATGTCAGCTCCTACAATGAGCAGTTCTTC.

The chain employs TRBV5-4 and TRBJ2-3; the match to TRBD1 covers 7 bases. The V gene end was trimmed by 4 bases and the J gene end by 2 bases; junction bases not matched to a gene: 4. From germline, CDR1 is SGHNT and CDR2 YYREEE (reference sequence). The CDR3 extends over 14 amino acids. The CDR3 coding sequence is TGTGCCAGCAGCACCGGGACAGTCACAGATACGCAGTATTTT. Its protein is CASSTGTVTDTQYF.

The chain combines TRBV7-9 with TRBJ1-2, with D perhaps matching TRBD1 (6 bases). Germline lookup yields CDR1 SEHNR and CDR2 FQNEAQ (reference sequence). V lost 5 bases and J lost 4, with 14 bases in between. This CDR3 spans 14 amino acids. The DNA of the CDR3 is TGTGCCAGCAGCCCTACCAGGGGCGGCTATGGCTACACCTTC. It yields the protein CASSPTRGGYGYTF.

This chain links TRBV30 with TRBJ2-7; D call uncertain. This CDR3 comprises 12 residues. Trimming stripped 2 bases from V and 2 bases from J, with 7 bases between. CDR1 and CDR2 (germline): GTSNPN, SVGIG (reference sequence). This CDR3 reads CAWSPAPYEQYF. The CDR3 DNA reads TGTGCCTGGAGTCCCGCTCCCTACGAGCAGTACTTC.

This clone has a handful of counts. The gene calls are TRBV5-6 and TRBJ1-1; TRBD1 is a possible D gene (5 bases). The CDR3 runs to 15 residues. The V gene's germline CDR1 is SGHDT and CDR2 YYEEEE. The germline V and J ends were trimmed by 1 base and 4 bases, with 14 bases remaining between them. The CDR3: CASSLSDRTGTEAFF. The CDR3 DNA reads TGTGCCAGCAGCTTGAGTGACAGAACGGGCACTGAAGCTTTCTTT.